What follows describes a single T cell receptor beta chain. Germline V gene lookup returns CDR1 SGDLS and CDR2 YYNGEE. Trimming shortened V by 0 bases and J by 6 bases, and 9 bases separated the two germline ends. The CDR3 runs to 13 residues. In the authors' workflow: Amplification with reference gene primers provided the estimates of nucleated cell counts. Sequencing was performed with immunoSEQ multiplex PCR; in TCRdb, only in-frame clones are kept and a portion is missing. V, J and clone size are taken as reported in that table, and D and trimming were inferred from the DNA itself. The top ten hold over 5% of the sample, which has under 200,000 clones, roughly 82% seen once. This sample is part of a study of blood T cell repertoires in COVID-19. Across the study: Sites across the United States, Italy and Spain contributed samples from acute and convalescent COVID-19. The analysed material was cDNA or gDNA that came from T cells, B-cell-depleted T cells, or PBMCs.

The clonotype was recovered from a woman between 25 and 40 years old with acute or convalescent COVID-19. The sequenced sample was peripheral blood. The chain uses TRBV9 and TRBJ1-2; D possibly corresponds to TRBD1 (5 bases). CDR3 protein: CASSVAARDGYTF. In DNA form, the CDR3 reads TGTGCCAGCAGCGTAGCTGCCAGGGATGGCTACACCTTC.